The next 19 T cell receptor beta chains were all read from a single sample in a study of T cell repertoires in cytomegalovirus infection. TCRdb reprocessed the reads via MiXCR and lists one record per CDR3 protein. In the table there are approximately 130,000 distinct CDR3 sequences, roughly 25% of which are singletons. Their antigen targets remain unknown. The sequencing input was PBMCs, sequenced either directly or after in vitro stimulation (not recorded which). All receptors come from a human donor in good health (CMV status not recorded). Some clones in this sample may be carry-over from other donors' samples.

This sequence joins TRBV12-3 or TRBV12-4 and TRBJ1-5, with D perhaps matching TRBD1 (6 bases). With 4 bases removed from V and 2 bases from J, the gap between germline ends came to 12 bases. CDR3 length: 15 residues. The CDR3 reads CASSSTGGGNQPQHF. CDR3 coding DNA: TGTGCCAGCAGTTCGACAGGTGGCGGCAATCAGCCCCAGCATTTT.

This clonotype was picked up one time. The chain couples TRBV20-1 to TRBJ2-3, with no clear D. The CDR3 length is 14 residues. Trimming took off 3 bases at V and 1 base at J, with 11 bases between the two ends. Germline CDR1 is DFQATT and CDR2 is SNEGSKA (reference sequence). As DNA, the CDR3 is TGCAGTGCTAGCGCAAGGGATGGCACAGATACGCAGTATTTT. This translates into CSASARDGTDTQYF.

This clonotype was seen many times. The V and J genes are TRBV28 and TRBJ2-7; D is possibly TRBD1 (5 bases). Germline lookup yields CDR1 MDHEN and CDR2 SYDVKM. With 3 bases removed from V and 2 bases from J, the gap between germline ends came to 14 bases. This CDR3 has 15 amino acids. The CDR3 sequence is CASSFPPTDTYEQYF. The CDR3 DNA reads as TGTGCCAGCAGTTTTCCCCCGACAGACACCTACGAGCAGTACTTC.

The rearrangement uses TRBV6-2 or TRBV6-3 and TRBJ2-1, with TRBD2 matching over 8 bases. V was clipped by 7 bases and J by 9 bases; unmatched bases: 11. The CDR3 is made up of 14 amino acids. Germline V gives CDR1 MNHEY, CDR2 SVGEGT. The DNA of the CDR3 is TGTGCCAGCATTCGGGACCCCGCGGGGGGTGAGCAGTTCTTC. This codes for CASIRDPAGGEQFF.

This clonotype was counted ten times or more. The rearrangement uses TRBV11-3 and TRBJ1-1, with D perhaps TRBD1 (5 bases). This CDR3 region has 18 residues. The germline V gene encodes CDR1 SGHNT and CDR2 YENEEA. V lost 0 bases and J lost 0, with 17 bases in between. CDR3 sequence: CASSLDQGGSRMNTEAFF. The CDR3 bases are TGTGCCAGCAGCTTAGATCAGGGAGGATCTCGCATGAACACTGAAGCTTTCTTT.

This clonotype was seen ten or more times. V is TRBV7-2 and J is TRBJ1-3; D unresolved. The germline V gene has CDR1 SGHTA and CDR2 FQGNSA. V lost 2 bases and J 4 bases, leaving 18 bases between the germline ends. This CDR3 has 17 amino acids. The CDR3 sequence: CASSLRRAPDSGNTIYF. For the CDR3, the DNA is TGTGCCAGCAGCTTAAGGAGGGCCCCGGACTCCGGAAACACCATATATTTT.

This chain joins TRBV6-1 and TRBJ2-7; 9 nucleotides agree with TRBD2. V shed 7 bases and J 6 bases; nucleotides not matched to a gene: 13. Germline CDR1 reads MNHNS; CDR2 reads SASEGT. The CDR3 length is 15 residues. CDR3 in amino acids: CASTSAGTSSREQYV. In DNA form, the CDR3 reads TGTGCCAGCACCAGCGCCGGGACTAGCTCTCGCGAGCAGTACGTC.

Points on this clonotype: At one boundary the junction diverges from the germline segment, which might be a read error. The chain employs TRBV12-3 or TRBV12-4 and TRBJ1-1, with TRBD1 as a possible D gene (6 bases). The CDR3 spans 11 residues. CDR3 in DNA: TGTGCCAGCCACGGACAGTTCAAGACCTCTTTC. It yields the protein CASHGQFKTSF.

This clonotype appeared a few times. The rearrangement links TRBV7-8 to TRBJ2-1; 10 bases fit TRBD2. Germline V gene data show CDR1 as SGHVS and CDR2 as FQNEAQ. Trimming took 3 bases from V and 5 from J; bases not matched to a gene: 4. The CDR3 is 15 amino acids. In DNA form, the CDR3 reads TGTGCCAGCAGCTTCTGGACTAGCGGAAACAATGAGCAGTTCTTC. Translated: CASSFWTSGNNEQFF.

This clonotype came up many times. The chain has TRBV7-6 and TRBJ1-6, with D tentatively TRBD1 (6 bases). The CDR3 is 17 residues long. Germline lookup yields CDR1 SGHVS and CDR2 FNYEAQ. Trimming removed 1 base at V and 4 bases at J, with 14 bases between. CDR3 protein: CASSLDIGQGYNSPLHF. The DNA of the CDR3 is TGTGCCAGCAGCTTAGATATAGGGCAGGGGTATAATTCACCCCTCCACTTT.

V gene TRBV19 combines with J gene TRBJ2-5; no definite D call. Germline V lookup: CDR1 LNHDA, CDR2 SQIVND (reference sequence). The CDR3 consists of 12 residues. The V gene lost 8 bases and the J gene lost 5 bases, with 12 bases spanning the gap. CDR3 region: CASSERLETQYF. In DNA form, the CDR3 reads TGTGCCAGTTCTGAGCGTCTGGAGACCCAGTACTTC.

The chain employs TRBV7-2 and TRBJ2-2, with 7 bases matching TRBD1. CDR3 length: 14 residues. V lost 10 bases to trimming and J lost 2 bases; unmatched junction nucleotides: 7. Per the germline V gene, CDR1 is SGHTA and CDR2 is FQGNSA. CDR3 residues: CATRGQINTGELFF. In DNA form, the CDR3 reads TGTGCCACCCGGGGACAGATTAACACCGGGGAGCTGTTTTTT.

The chain carries TRBV10-3 and TRBJ1-2; 11 nucleotides match TRBD1. Trimming took 7 bases from V and 8 from J; bases not matched to a gene: 6. The CDR3 is 13 amino acids. Germline V gene sequence: CDR1 ENHRY, CDR2 SYGVKD. CDR3 DNA: TGTGCCATCACCCGGACAGGGGGCGCCGGCTACACCTTC. Translating gives CAITRTGGAGYTF.

This clonotype was counted at least ten times. J is TRBJ1-1 and V is TRBV25-1; D remains unclear. From germline, CDR1 is MGHDK and CDR2 SYGVNS. The length of the CDR3 is 14 residues. Trimming removed 1 base at V and 2 bases at J, with 8 bases between. CDR3 bases: TGTGCCAGCAGTGAATCGGGCAGAAACACTGAAGCTTTCTTT. It translates to CASSESGRNTEAFF.

This chain links TRBV19 with TRBJ1-5; D perhaps matches TRBD1 (5 bases). Trimming took 6 bases from V and 5 from J, leaving 20 bases between them. The CDR3 runs to 16 residues. Germline V gene sequence: CDR1 LNHDA, CDR2 SQIVND (reference sequence). CDR3 residues: CASSPFEWAGHQPQHF. DNA for the CDR3: TGTGCCAGTAGCCCCTTTGAGTGGGCAGGGCATCAGCCCCAGCATTTT. Together with reference TRBV19 and TRBJ1-5, the CDR3 gives the full variable domain: DGGITQSPKYLFRKEGQNVTLSCEQNLNHDAMYWYRQDPGQGLRLIYYSQIVNDFQKGDIAEGYSVSREKKESFPLTVTSAQKNPTAFYLCASSPFEWAGHQPQHFGDGTRLSIL.

A few counts support this clonotype. V is TRBV28 and J is TRBJ2-7; D may be TRBD2 (5 bases). From germline, CDR1 is MDHEN and CDR2 SYDVKM. Trimming took 8 bases from V and 9 from J, leaving 11 bases between them. The CDR3 extends over 10 amino acids. CDR3 DNA sequence: TGTGCCAGCGGGAGTAGTGTGCAGTACTTC. Its protein is CASGSSVQYF. Together with reference TRBV28 and TRBJ2-7, the CDR3 gives the full variable domain: DVKVTQSSRYLVKRTGEKVFLECVQDMDHENMFWYRQDPGLGLRLIYFSYDVKMKEKGDIPEGYSVSREKKERFSLILESASTNQTSMYLCASGSSVQYFGPGTRLTVT.

The rearrangement uses TRBV5-4 and TRBJ2-7, with D unresolved. CDR3 size: 14 residues. Germline V CDR1 and CDR2: SGHNT, YYREEE (reference sequence). With 3 bases removed from V and 0 bases from J, the gap between germline ends came to 10 bases. The CDR3 region is CASSSDGSSYEQYF. CDR3 bases: TGTGCCAGCAGCTCGGACGGGTCCTCCTACGAGCAGTACTTC.

The chain links TRBV5-1 to TRBJ1-2; 7 bases fit TRBD1. CDR3 size: 16 residues. CDR1 SGHRS and CDR2 YFSETQ come from the germline V gene. V was pared by 4 bases and J by 4 bases, with 13 bases of the junction left unmatched. In DNA, the CDR3 is TGCGCCAGCAGCCCTCGTACAGGGGCAGAGACCTATGGCTACACCTTC. It is translated as CASSPRTGAETYGYTF.

This clonotype was found a few times. V is TRBV7-9 and J is TRBJ1-5; unclear D gene. V shed 1 base and J shed 8 bases, with 6 bases lying between them. The CDR3 runs to 12 residues. Germline V gene lookup returns CDR1 SEHNR and CDR2 FQNEAQ (reference sequence). The DNA for the CDR3 is TGTGCCAGCAGCTTAGTCGGCGAGCCCCAGCATTTT. Its translation: CASSLVGEPQHF.